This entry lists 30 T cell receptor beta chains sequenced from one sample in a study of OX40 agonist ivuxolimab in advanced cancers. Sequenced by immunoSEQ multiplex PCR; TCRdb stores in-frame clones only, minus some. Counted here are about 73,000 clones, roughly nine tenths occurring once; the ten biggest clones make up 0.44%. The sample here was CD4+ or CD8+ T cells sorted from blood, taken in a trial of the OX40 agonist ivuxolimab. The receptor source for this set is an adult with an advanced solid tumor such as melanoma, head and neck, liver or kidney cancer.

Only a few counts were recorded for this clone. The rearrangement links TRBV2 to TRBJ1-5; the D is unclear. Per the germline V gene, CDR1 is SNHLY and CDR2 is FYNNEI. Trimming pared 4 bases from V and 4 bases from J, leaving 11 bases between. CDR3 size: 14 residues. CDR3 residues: CASSVERQNQPQHF. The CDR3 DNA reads TGTGCCAGCAGTGTTGAGAGGCAGAATCAGCCCCAGCATTTT.

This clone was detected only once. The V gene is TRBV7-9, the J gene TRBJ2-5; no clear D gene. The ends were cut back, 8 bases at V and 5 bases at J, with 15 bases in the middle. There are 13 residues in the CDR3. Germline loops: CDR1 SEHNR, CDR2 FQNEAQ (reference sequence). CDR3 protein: CASAPGFAETQYF. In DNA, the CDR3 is TGTGCCAGCGCACCCGGGTTTGCGGAGACCCAGTACTTC. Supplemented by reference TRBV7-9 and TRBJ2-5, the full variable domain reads DTGVSQNPRHKITKRGQNVTFRCDPISEHNRLYWYRQTLGQGPEFLTYFQNEAQLEKSRLLSDRFSAERPKGSFSTLEIQRTEQGDSAMYLCASAPGFAETQYFGPGTRLLVL.

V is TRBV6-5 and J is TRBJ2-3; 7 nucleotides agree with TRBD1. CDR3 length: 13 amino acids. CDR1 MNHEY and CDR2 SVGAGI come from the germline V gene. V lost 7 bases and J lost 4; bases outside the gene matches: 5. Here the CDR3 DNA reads TGTGCCAGCAATAAAGGGGGCGCAGATACGCAGTATTTT. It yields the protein CASNKGGADTQYF.

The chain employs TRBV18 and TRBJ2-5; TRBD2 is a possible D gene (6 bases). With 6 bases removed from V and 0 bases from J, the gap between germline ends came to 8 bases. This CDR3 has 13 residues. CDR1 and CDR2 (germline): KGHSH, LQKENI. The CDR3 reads CASSAGHQETQYF. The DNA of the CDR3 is TGTGCCAGCTCTGCGGGACACCAAGAGACCCAGTACTTC.

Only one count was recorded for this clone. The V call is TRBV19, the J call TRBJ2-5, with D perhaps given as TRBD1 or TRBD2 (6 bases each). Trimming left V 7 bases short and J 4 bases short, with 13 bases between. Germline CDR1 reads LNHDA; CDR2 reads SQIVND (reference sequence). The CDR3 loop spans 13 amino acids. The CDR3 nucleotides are TGTGCCAGTACCGGAGGGGGTGGAGAGACCCAGTACTTC. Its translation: CASTGGGGETQYF.

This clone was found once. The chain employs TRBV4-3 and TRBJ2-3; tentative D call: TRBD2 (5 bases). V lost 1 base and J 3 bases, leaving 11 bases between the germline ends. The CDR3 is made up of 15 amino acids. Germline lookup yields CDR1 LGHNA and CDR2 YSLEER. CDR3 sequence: CASSQVRLTTDTQYF. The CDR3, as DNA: TGCGCCAGCAGCCAAGTCCGACTAACGACAGATACGCAGTATTTT.

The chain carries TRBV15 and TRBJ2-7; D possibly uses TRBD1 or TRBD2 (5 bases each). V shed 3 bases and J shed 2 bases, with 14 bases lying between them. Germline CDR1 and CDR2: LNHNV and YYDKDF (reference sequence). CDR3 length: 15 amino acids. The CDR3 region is CATSREFGATYEQYF. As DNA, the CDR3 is TGTGCCACCAGCAGGGAATTCGGGGCCACCTACGAGCAGTACTTC.

The CDR3 DNA reads as TGTGCCAGCTCACGTAGCGGGAGAGGTGAGGGCGAGCAGTACTTC. Its protein product is CASSRSGRGEGEQYF. The chain carries TRBV18 and TRBJ2-7, with 9 bases that match TRBD2. Germline V CDR1 and CDR2: KGHSH, LQKENI. This CDR3 region has 15 residues. V shed 4 bases and J 6 bases; nucleotides not matched to a gene: 10.

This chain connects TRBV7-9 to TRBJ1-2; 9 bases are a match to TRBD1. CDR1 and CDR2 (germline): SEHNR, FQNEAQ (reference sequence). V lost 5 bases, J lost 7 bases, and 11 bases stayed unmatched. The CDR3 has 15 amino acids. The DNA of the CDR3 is TGTGCCAGCAGCCCTCTACAGGGGGCTGGGATTGGCTACACCTTC. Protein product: CASSPLQGAGIGYTF.

The CDR3 is CAWSRTGTVNTEAFF. The CDR3 DNA reads TGTGCCTGGAGCCGAACCGGGACAGTTAACACTGAAGCTTTCTTT. The chain recombines TRBV30 with TRBJ1-1; TRBD1 matches 7 bases. V lost 3 bases to trimming and J lost 2 bases; unmatched junction nucleotides: 9. The V gene's germline CDR1 is GTSNPN and CDR2 SVGIG (reference sequence). The CDR3 consists of 15 residues.

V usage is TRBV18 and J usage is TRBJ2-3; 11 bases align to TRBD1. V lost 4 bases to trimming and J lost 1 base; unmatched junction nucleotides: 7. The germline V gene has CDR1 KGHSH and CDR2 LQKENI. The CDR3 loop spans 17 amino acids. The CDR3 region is CASSLKRTGGGTDTQYF. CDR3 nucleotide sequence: TGTGCCAGCTCACTAAAACGGACAGGGGGCGGCACAGATACGCAGTATTTT.

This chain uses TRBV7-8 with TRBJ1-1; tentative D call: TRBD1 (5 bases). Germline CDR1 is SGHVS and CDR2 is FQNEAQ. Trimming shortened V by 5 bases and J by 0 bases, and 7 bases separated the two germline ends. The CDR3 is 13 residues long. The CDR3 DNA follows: TGTGCCAGCAGCCCCAGGGTGAACACTGAAGCTTTCTTT. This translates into CASSPRVNTEAFF.

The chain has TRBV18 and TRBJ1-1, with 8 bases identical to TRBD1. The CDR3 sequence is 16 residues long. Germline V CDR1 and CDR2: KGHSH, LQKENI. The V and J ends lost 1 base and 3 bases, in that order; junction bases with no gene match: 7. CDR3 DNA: TGTGCCAGCTCACCACGCGCAGGGGGCGGAGACACTGAAGCTTTCTTT. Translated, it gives CASSPRAGGGDTEAFF.

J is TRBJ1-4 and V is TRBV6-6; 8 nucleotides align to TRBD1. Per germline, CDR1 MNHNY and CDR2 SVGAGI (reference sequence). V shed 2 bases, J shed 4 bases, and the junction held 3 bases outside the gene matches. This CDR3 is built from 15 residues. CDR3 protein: CASSYQGQGNEKLFF. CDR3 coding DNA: TGTGCCAGCAGTTACCAAGGACAGGGTAATGAAAAACTGTTTTTT.

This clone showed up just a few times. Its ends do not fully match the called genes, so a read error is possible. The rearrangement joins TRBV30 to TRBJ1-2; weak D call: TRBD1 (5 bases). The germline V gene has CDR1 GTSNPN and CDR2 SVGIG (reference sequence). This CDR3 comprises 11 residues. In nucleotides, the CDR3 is TGTGCCTGGAGTACGACAGTTTACCCTTCCTTC. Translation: CAWSTTVYPSF.

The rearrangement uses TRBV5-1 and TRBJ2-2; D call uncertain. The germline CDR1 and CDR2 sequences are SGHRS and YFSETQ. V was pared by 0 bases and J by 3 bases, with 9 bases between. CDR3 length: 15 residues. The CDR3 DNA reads TGCGCCAGCAGCTTGGCGTCAGACTACACCGGGGAGCTGTTTTTT. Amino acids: CASSLASDYTGELFF.

The CDR3 DNA is TGTGCCACACAGTCGCAGGGAAGGAACTACGAGCAGTACTTC. This translates into CATQSQGRNYEQYF. V and J are TRBV10-3 and TRBJ2-7; D might be TRBD1 (5 bases). Germline lookup yields CDR1 ENHRY and CDR2 SYGVKD. The CDR3 is 14 amino acids. Trimming left V 10 bases short and J 3 bases short, with 19 bases between.

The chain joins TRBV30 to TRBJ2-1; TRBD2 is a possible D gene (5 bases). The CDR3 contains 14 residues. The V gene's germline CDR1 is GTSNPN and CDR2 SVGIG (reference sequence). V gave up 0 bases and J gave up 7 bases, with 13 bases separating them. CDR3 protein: CAWSVAASKNEQFF. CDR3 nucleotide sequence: TGTGCCTGGAGTGTAGCGGCGAGTAAGAATGAGCAGTTCTTC.

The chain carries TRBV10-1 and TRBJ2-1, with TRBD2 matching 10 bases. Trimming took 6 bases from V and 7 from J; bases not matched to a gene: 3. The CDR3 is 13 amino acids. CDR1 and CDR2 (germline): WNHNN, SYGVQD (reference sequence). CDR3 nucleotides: TGCGCCAGCAGCGAGACTAGCGGGAATGAGCAGTTCTTC. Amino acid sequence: CASSETSGNEQFF.

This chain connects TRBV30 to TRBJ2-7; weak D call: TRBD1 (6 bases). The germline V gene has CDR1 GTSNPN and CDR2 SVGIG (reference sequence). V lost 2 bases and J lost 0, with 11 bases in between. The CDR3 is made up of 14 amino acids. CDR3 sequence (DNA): TGTGCCTGGAGTTGGGACACCGACTCCTACGAGCAGTACTTC. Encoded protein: CAWSWDTDSYEQYF.

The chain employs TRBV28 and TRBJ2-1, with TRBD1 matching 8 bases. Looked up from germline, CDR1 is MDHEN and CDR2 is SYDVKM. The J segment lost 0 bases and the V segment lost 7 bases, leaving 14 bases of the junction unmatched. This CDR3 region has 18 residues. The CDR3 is CASKTAGTGKSSYNEQFF. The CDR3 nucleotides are TGTGCCAGCAAGACTGCCGGGACAGGCAAATCCTCCTACAATGAGCAGTTCTTC. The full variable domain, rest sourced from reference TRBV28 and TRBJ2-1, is DVKVTQSSRYLVKRTGEKVFLECVQDMDHENMFWYRQDPGLGLRLIYFSYDVKMKEKGDIPEGYSVSREKKERFSLILESASTNQTSMYLCASKTAGTGKSSYNEQFFGPGTRLTVL.

CDR3 amino acids: CASSWTDYQETQYF. In DNA form, the CDR3 reads TGTGCCAGCAGCTGGACAGATTACCAAGAGACCCAGTACTTC. The chain has TRBV11-2 and TRBJ2-5; the D gene is possibly TRBD1 (6 bases). V was pared by 4 bases and J by 0 bases, with 9 bases between. This CDR3 spans 14 amino acids. CDR1 is SGHAT and CDR2 is FQNNGV in the germline V gene.

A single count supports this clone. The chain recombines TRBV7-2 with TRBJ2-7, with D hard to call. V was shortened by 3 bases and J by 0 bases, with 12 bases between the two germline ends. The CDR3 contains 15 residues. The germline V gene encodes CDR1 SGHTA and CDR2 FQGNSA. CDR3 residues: CASSFDLTSSYEQYF. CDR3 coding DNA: TGTGCCAGCAGCTTTGACCTTACAAGCTCCTACGAGCAGTACTTC.

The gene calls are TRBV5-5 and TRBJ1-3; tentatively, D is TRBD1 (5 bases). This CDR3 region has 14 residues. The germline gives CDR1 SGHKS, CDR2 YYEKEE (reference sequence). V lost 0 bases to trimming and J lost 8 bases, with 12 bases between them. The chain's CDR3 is CASSLGGPGDTIYF. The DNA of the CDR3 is TGTGCCAGCAGCTTGGGGGGACCCGGAGACACCATATATTTT.

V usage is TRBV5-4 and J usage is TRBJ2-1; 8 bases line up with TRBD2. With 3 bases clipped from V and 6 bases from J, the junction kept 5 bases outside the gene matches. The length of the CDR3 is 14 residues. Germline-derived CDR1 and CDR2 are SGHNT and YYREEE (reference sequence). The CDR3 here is CASSYSGTSNEQFF. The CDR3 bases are TGTGCCAGCAGCTACTCCGGGACTAGCAATGAGCAGTTCTTC.

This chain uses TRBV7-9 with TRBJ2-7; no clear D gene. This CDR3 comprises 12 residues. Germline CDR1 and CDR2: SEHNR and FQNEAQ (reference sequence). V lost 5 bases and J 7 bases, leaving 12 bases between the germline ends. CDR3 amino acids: CASSQNLGEQYF. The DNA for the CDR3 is TGTGCCAGCAGCCAGAACCTGGGTGAGCAGTACTTC. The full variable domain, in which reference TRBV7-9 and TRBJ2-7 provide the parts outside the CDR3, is DTGVSQNPRHKITKRGQNVTFRCDPISEHNRLYWYRQTLGQGPEFLTYFQNEAQLEKSRLLSDRFSAERPKGSFSTLEIQRTEQGDSAMYLCASSQNLGEQYFGPGTRLTVT.

The CDR3 reads CASSLFAGGETQYF. CDR3 coding DNA: TGTGCCAGCAGCTTATTTGCGGGAGGAGAGACCCAGTACTTC. The gene calls are TRBV11-2 and TRBJ2-5; 8 bases agree with TRBD2. The CDR3 loop spans 14 amino acids. CDR1 and CDR2 from the germline V gene are SGHAT and FQNNGV. Germline trimming cut 2 bases from V and 4 bases from J; bases unmatched to any gene: 3.

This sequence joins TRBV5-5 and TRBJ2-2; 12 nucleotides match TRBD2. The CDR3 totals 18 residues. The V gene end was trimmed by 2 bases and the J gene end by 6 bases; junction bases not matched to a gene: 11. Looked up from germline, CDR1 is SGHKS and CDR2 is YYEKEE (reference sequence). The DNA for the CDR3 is TGTGCCAGCAGCTTAACCGTTCGACTAGCGGGAGTTGCCGGGGAGCTGTTTTTT. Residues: CASSLTVRLAGVAGELFF.

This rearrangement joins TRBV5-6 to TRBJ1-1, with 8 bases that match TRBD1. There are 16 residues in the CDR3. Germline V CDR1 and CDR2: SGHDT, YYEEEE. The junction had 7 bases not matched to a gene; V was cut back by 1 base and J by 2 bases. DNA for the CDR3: TGTGCCAGCAGCTTGAGACAGGGGACTTTCAACACTGAAGCTTTCTTT. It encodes CASSLRQGTFNTEAFF.

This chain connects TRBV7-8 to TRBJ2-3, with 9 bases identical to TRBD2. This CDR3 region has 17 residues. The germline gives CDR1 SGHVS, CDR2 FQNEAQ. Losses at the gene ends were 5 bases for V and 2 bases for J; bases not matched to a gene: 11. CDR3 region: CASSPREGSPTTDTQYF. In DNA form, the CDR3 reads TGTGCCAGCAGCCCGCGGGAGGGTAGCCCAACCACAGATACGCAGTATTTT.